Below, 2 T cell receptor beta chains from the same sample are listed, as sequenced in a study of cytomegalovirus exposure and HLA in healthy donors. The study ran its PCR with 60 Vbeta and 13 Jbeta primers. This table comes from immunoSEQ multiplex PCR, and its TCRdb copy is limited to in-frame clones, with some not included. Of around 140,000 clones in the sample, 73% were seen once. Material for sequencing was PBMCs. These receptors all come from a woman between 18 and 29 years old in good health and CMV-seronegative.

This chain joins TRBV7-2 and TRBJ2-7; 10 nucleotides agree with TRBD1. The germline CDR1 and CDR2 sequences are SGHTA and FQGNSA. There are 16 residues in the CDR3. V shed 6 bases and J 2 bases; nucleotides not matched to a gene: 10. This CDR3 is CASSPEGTGVTYEQYF. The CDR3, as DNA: TGTGCCAGCAGTCCCGAGGGGACAGGGGTAACCTACGAGCAGTACTTC.

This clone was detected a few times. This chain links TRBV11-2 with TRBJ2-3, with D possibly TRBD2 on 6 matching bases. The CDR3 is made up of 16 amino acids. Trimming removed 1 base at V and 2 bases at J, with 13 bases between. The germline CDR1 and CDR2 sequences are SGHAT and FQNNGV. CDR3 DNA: TGTGCCAGCAGCTTAGTTGCGGGGAGCTTCACAGATACGCAGTATTTT. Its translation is CASSLVAGSFTDTQYF.